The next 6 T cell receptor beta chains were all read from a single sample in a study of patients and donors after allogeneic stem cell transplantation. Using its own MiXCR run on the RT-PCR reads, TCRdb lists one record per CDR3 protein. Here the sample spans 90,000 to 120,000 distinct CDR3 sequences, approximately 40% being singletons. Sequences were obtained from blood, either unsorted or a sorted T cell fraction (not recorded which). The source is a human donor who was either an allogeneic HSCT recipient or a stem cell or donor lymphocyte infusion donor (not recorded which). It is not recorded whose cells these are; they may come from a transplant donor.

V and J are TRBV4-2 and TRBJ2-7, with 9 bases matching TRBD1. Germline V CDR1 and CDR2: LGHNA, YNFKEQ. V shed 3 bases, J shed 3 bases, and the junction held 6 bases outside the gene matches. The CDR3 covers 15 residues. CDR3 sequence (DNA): TGTGCCAGCAGCCACGGGGACAGGGAAGGCTACGAGCAGTACTTC. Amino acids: CASSHGDREGYEQYF.

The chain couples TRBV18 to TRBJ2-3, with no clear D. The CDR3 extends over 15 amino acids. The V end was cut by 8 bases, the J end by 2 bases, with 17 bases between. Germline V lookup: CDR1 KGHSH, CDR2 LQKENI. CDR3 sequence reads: CASTLLAEITDTQYF. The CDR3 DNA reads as TGTGCCAGCACCCTTCTTGCGGAGATCACAGATACGCAGTATTTT.

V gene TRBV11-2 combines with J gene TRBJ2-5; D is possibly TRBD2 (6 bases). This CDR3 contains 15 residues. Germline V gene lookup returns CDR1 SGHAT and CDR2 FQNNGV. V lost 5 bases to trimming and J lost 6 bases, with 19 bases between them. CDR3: CASSPSLRDLKTQYF. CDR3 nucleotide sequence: TGTGCCAGCAGCCCCAGCCTCCGGGACTTGAAGACCCAGTACTTC.

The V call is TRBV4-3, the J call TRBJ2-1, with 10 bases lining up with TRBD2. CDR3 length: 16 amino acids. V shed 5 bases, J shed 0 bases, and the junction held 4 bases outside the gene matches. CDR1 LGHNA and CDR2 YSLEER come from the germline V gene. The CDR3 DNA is TGCGCCAGCAGCAAACTAGCGGGGAGCTCCTACAATGAGCAGTTCTTC. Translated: CASSKLAGSSYNEQFF.

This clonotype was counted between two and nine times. CDR3: CASRAAGHHSGNTIYF. Here the CDR3 DNA reads TGTGCCAGCAGAGCTGCGGGACATCACTCTGGAAACACCATATATTTT. The genes are TRBV12-3 or TRBV12-4 and TRBJ1-3; a possible D gene is TRBD1 (6 bases). Trimming removed 6 bases at V and 0 bases at J, with 15 bases between. This CDR3 region has 16 residues.

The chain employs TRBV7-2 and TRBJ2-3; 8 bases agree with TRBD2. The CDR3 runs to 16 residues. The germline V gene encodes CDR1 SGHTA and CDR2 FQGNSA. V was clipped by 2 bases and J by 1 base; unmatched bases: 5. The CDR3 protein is CASSLYPAGGTDTQYF. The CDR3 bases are TGTGCCAGCAGCTTATACCCAGCGGGAGGCACAGATACGCAGTATTTT.